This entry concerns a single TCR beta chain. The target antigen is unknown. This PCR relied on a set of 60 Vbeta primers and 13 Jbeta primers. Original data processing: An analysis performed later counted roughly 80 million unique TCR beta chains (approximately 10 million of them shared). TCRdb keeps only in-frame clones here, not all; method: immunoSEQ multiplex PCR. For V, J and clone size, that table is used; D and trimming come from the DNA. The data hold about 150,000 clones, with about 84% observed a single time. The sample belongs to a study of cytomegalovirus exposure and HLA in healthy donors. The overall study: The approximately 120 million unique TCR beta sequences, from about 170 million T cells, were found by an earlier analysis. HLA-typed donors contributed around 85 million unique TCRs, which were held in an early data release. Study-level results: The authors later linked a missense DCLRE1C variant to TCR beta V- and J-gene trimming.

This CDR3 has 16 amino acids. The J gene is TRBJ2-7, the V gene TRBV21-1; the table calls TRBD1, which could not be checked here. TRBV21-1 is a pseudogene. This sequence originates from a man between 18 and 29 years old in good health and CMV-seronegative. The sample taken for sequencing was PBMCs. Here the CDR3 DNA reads TGTGCCAGCAGCAAAGATGTCAGGGGTTACTCCTACGAGCAGTACTTC. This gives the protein CASSKDVRGYSYEQYF.